The 31 T cell receptor beta chains below were found in one sample sequenced in a study of beta chain features in type 1 diabetes. Expressed TCRB transcripts were sequenced because the isolated RNA had all been reverse transcribed beforehand. Sequenced by immunoSEQ multiplex PCR; TCRdb stores in-frame clones only, minus some. Seen here are 400,000 to 450,000 clones, approximately 15% observed once, and the top ten hold roughly 0.04%. The sample consisted of naive CD4+ T cells from blood. The source is a man aged 25-40 years in good health.

The chain is built from TRBV11-3 and TRBJ2-4; D gene uncertain. The CDR3 loop spans 17 amino acids. V gave up 1 base and J gave up 0 bases, with 13 bases separating them. Germline lookup yields CDR1 SGHNT and CDR2 YENEEA. CDR3 sequence: CASSLGFLTLAKNIQYF. CDR3 sequence (DNA): TGTGCCAGCAGCTTAGGGTTCCTAACCTTAGCCAAAAACATTCAGTACTTC.

V gene TRBV29-1 combines with J gene TRBJ2-1; D gene uncertain. CDR1 and CDR2 from the germline V gene are SQVTM and ANQGSEA. The length of the CDR3 is 11 residues. The V gene lost 6 bases and the J gene lost 8 bases, with 11 bases spanning the gap. CDR3 DNA sequence: TGCAGCGTGAAACGGGCAGATGAGCAGTTCTTC. It translates to CSVKRADEQFF.

The V and J genes are TRBV5-4 and TRBJ2-3; 11 nucleotides line up with TRBD2. The CDR3 totals 16 residues. The junction had 6 bases not matched to a gene; V was cut back by 4 bases and J by 2 bases. Germline V gene lookup returns CDR1 SGHNT and CDR2 YYREEE (reference sequence). The CDR3 coding sequence is TGTGCCAGCAGCGGCCTTAGCGGGGGGGCCACAGATACGCAGTATTTT. This gives the protein CASSGLSGGATDTQYF.

This chain links TRBV20-1 with TRBJ2-7, with D uncertain. The germline CDR1 and CDR2 sequences are DFQATT and SNEGSKA (reference sequence). This CDR3 contains 9 residues. V lost 3 bases, J lost 5 bases, and 2 bases lay in between. Here the CDR3 DNA reads TGCAGTGCTAGTAACGAGCAGTACTTC. Encoded protein: CSASNEQYF.

V is TRBV6-6 and J is TRBJ1-5; unclear D gene. The V and J ends lost 5 bases and 1 base respectively, with 6 bases between them. The germline CDR1 and CDR2 sequences are MNHNY and SVGAGI (reference sequence). The CDR3 has 13 residues. Written as DNA, the CDR3 is TGTGCCAGCAGTCTCTCGAGCAATCAGCCCCAGCATTTT. It codes for CASSLSSNQPQHF.

This chain connects TRBV18 to TRBJ2-3; D is ambiguous. The germline V gene encodes CDR1 KGHSH and CDR2 LQKENI. V gave up 6 bases and J gave up 2 bases, with 6 bases separating them. This CDR3 has 12 residues. The CDR3 coding sequence is TGTGCCAGCTCGGCCTACACAGATACGCAGTATTTT. It yields the protein CASSAYTDTQYF.

This chain joins TRBV7-9 and TRBJ2-5, with TRBD2 matching 14 bases. Germline assignment: CDR1 SEHNR and CDR2 FQNEAQ (reference sequence). CDR3 length: 13 residues. V shed 8 bases, J shed 4 bases, and the junction held 0 bases outside the gene matches. CDR3 nucleotides: TGTGCCAGCGGACTAGCGGGGGGAGAGACCCAGTACTTC. This gives the protein CASGLAGGETQYF.

Concerning this clone: At one boundary the junction diverges from the germline segment, which might be a read error. The rearrangement uses TRBV15 and TRBJ2-3; the D is unclear. The germline gives CDR1 LNHNV, CDR2 YYDKDF (reference sequence). There are 12 residues in the CDR3. Written as DNA, the CDR3 is TGTGCCGCCAGCAAGGCCCCGGACCGGCAGTATTTT. Amino acid sequence: CAASKAPDRQYF.

V and J are TRBV4-3 and TRBJ1-2; D gene unclear. Germline V gene lookup returns CDR1 LGHNA and CDR2 YSLEER. Trimming took off 1 base at V and 0 bases at J, with 6 bases between the two ends. There are 14 residues in the CDR3. For the CDR3, the DNA is TGCGCCAGCAGCCAAGCGAAAGCTAACTATGGCTACACCTTC. It encodes CASSQAKANYGYTF.

This clone was seen repeatedly, ten times or more. This chain links TRBV23-1 with TRBJ1-4, with a tentative D call TRBD1 (6 bases). Being an ORF, TRBV23-1 has a function that is uncertain. V was pared by 6 bases and J by 5 bases, with 13 bases between. The CDR3 runs to 14 residues. This CDR3 reads CASRSGTPNEKLFF. As DNA, the CDR3 is TGCGCCAGCAGATCCGGGACACCGAATGAAAAACTGTTTTTT.

This clone was counted only a few times. The chain combines TRBV4-3 with TRBJ2-1; no firm D call. The CDR3 extends over 15 amino acids. V shed 2 bases and J shed 4 bases, with 12 bases lying between them. Germline CDR1 and CDR2: LGHNA and YSLEER. CDR3 residues: CASSQTSRAYNEQFF. The CDR3 region has the DNA TGCGCCAGCAGCCAAACATCCCGAGCTTACAATGAGCAGTTCTTC.

The chain links TRBV7-2 to TRBJ2-6; either TRBD1 or TRBD2 may fit D (5 bases each). The germline CDR1 and CDR2 sequences are SGHTA and FQGNSA. Trimming pared 0 bases from V and 2 bases from J, leaving 8 bases between. The CDR3 loop spans 16 amino acids. The chain's CDR3 is CASSLAQGAGANVLTF. DNA of the CDR3: TGTGCCAGCAGCTTAGCGCAGGGAGCTGGGGCCAACGTCCTGACTTTC.

The chain combines TRBV4-3 with TRBJ1-4, with D possibly TRBD1 on 5 matching bases. Germline CDR1 reads LGHNA; CDR2 reads YSLEER. The CDR3 has 16 residues. V gave up 0 bases and J gave up 13 bases, with 21 bases separating them. The CDR3 loop is CASSQDRGRTRHTLFF. CDR3 bases: TGCGCCAGCAGCCAAGATAGGGGCAGGACCCGTCATACACTGTTTTTT.

The CDR3 coding sequence is TGCGCCAGCAGCTGGACAGGTGCCGGGACTAGCCAGGAGACCCAGTACTTC. Translating gives CASSWTGAGTSQETQYF. The chain links TRBV5-1 to TRBJ2-5, with 9 nucleotides matching TRBD2. J lost 5 bases, V lost 3 bases, and 14 bases had no gene match. The CDR3 length is 17 residues. The germline V gene encodes CDR1 SGHRS and CDR2 YFSETQ.

This chain uses TRBV9 with TRBJ1-3; D is unclear. This CDR3 spans 16 amino acids. V was clipped by 1 base and J by 4 bases, with 15 bases between them. CDR1 is SGDLS, CDR2 YYNGEE, per germline. CDR3 in amino acids: CASSVTPSKIGNTIYF. CDR3 DNA: TGTGCCAGCAGCGTAACTCCCTCGAAGATCGGAAACACCATATATTTT.

V usage is TRBV9 and J usage is TRBJ2-1; D ambiguous. The V and J ends lost 0 bases and 9 bases respectively, with 7 bases between them. The CDR3 is 12 amino acids. Germline CDR1 SGDLS, CDR2 YYNGEE. CDR3 amino acids: CASSVDRTEQFF. CDR3 DNA: TGTGCCAGCAGCGTAGACCGCACTGAGCAGTTCTTC.

The rearrangement links TRBV29-1 to TRBJ2-5; the D is unclear. CDR1 is SQVTM, CDR2 ANQGSEA, per germline. The CDR3 is 12 residues long. Between the trimmed V and J ends, which lost 4 bases and 3 bases, there was a span of 9 bases. The CDR3 protein is CSVGPWEETQYF. In nucleotides, the CDR3 is TGCAGCGTTGGTCCCTGGGAAGAGACCCAGTACTTC.

This clone was detected only a few times. This rearrangement joins TRBV4-2 to TRBJ2-3; 7 bases match TRBD2. Trimming at V came to 3 bases and at J to 3 bases, leaving 9 bases not matched to a gene. Germline assignment: CDR1 LGHNA and CDR2 YNFKEQ. The CDR3 length is 16 residues. The CDR3 spells CASSHAEREGTDTQYF. The CDR3, as DNA: TGTGCCAGCAGCCACGCCGAGAGGGAGGGTACAGATACGCAGTATTTT.

This clone turned up a few times. The genes are TRBV9 and TRBJ2-3; 9 bases agree with TRBD1. V lost 2 bases, J lost 3 bases, and 7 bases stayed unmatched. CDR3 length equals 16 residues. Germline V gives CDR1 SGDLS, CDR2 YYNGEE. The CDR3 DNA follows: TGTGCCAGCAGCGTCGGCCCCGACAGGGGGACAGATACGCAGTATTTT. Its translation is CASSVGPDRGTDTQYF.

This clone appeared a few times. This sequence joins TRBV14 and TRBJ1-2; D may be TRBD1 (6 bases). The ends were cut back, 4 bases at V and 2 bases at J, with 8 bases in the middle. From germline, CDR1 is SGHDN and CDR2 FVKESK. CDR3 size: 13 residues. This CDR3 is CASSPQGNYGYTF. CDR3 in DNA: TGTGCCAGCAGCCCGCAGGGGAACTATGGCTACACCTTC.

There are a few counts of this clone. CDR3: CSAGQQNNYGYTF. CDR3 DNA sequence: TGCAGCGCCGGGCAGCAAAATAACTATGGCTACACCTTC. The chain recombines TRBV29-1 with TRBJ1-2; D is unresolved. This CDR3 region has 13 residues. Per the germline V gene, CDR1 is SQVTM and CDR2 is ANQGSEA. Trimming pared 7 bases from V and 1 base from J, leaving 13 bases between. Filled out from reference TRBV29-1 and TRBJ1-2, the complete variable domain reads SAVISQKPSRDICQRGTSLTIQCQVDSQVTMMFWYRQQPGQSLTLIATANQGSEATYESGFVIDKFPISRPNLTFSTLTVSNMSPEDSSIYLCSAGQQNNYGYTFGSGTRLTVV.

Comment on this clone: A junction boundary mismatches the germline segment, possibly from a read error. The chain combines TRBV6-5 with TRBJ2-3; D remains ambiguous. The CDR3 sequence is 14 residues long. Germline loops: CDR1 MNHEY, CDR2 SVGAGI. CDR3 in amino acids: CARSYSISTDTQYF. DNA for the CDR3: TGTGCCAGAAGTTACTCGATAAGCACAGATACGCAGTATTTT.

This clone has a handful of counts. V and J are TRBV19 and TRBJ1-3; D gene unclear. Trimming took 3 bases from V and 1 from J, leaving 7 bases between them. Germline lookup yields CDR1 LNHDA and CDR2 SQIVND (reference sequence). The CDR3 is made up of 14 amino acids. CDR3 coding DNA: TGTGCCAGTAGTATTTCAGCTTCTGGAAACACCATATATTTT. It codes for CASSISASGNTIYF.

V and J are TRBV15 and TRBJ2-2; no definite D call. Trimming removed 3 bases from V and 4 bases from J, with 12 bases in between. The CDR3 spans 15 residues. CDR1 is LNHNV and CDR2 is YYDKDF in the germline V gene (reference sequence). The CDR3 bases are TGTGCCACCAGCAGGGTGAAGTGGGGCACCGGGGAGCTGTTTTTT. This codes for CATSRVKWGTGELFF.

The chain links TRBV7-2 to TRBJ1-1; D unclear. CDR1 is SGHTA, CDR2 FQGNSA, per germline. V was trimmed by 4 bases and J by 4 bases, leaving 13 bases between them. The CDR3 has 14 amino acids. The CDR3 DNA sequence: TGTGCCAGCAGCTCCTACGATAAGGGCACTGAAGCTTTCTTT. Residues: CASSSYDKGTEAFF.

The J gene is TRBJ2-7, the V gene TRBV7-2; 9 positions agree with TRBD2. The V segment lost 5 bases and the J segment 2 bases; nucleotides outside the gene matches: 10. CDR1 is SGHTA, CDR2 FQGNSA, per germline. The CDR3 spans 16 residues. The CDR3 sequence: CASSRGAGGPPYEQYF. Written as DNA, the CDR3 is TGTGCCAGCAGCCGCGGAGCGGGGGGCCCCCCCTACGAGCAGTACTTC.

The V gene is TRBV5-4, the J gene TRBJ2-7, with 10 nucleotides matching TRBD2. Germline CDR1 is SGHNT and CDR2 is YYREEE (reference sequence). Trimming removed 2 bases from V and 2 bases from J; junction bases left unmatched: 10. The CDR3 runs to 17 residues. CDR3 DNA: TGTGCCAGCAGCTTTATGCCTAGCGGGGGCTTTACCTACGAGCAGTACTTC. Translated, it gives CASSFMPSGGFTYEQYF.

The chain has TRBV30 and TRBJ2-3; 8 bases match TRBD2. Losses at the gene ends were 0 bases for V and 2 bases for J; bases not matched to a gene: 4. Germline CDR1 is GTSNPN and CDR2 is SVGIG (reference sequence). The CDR3 spans 15 residues. CDR3 loop: CAWSVDGRDTDTQYF. As DNA, the CDR3 is TGTGCCTGGAGTGTAGACGGGAGGGACACAGATACGCAGTATTTT.

This clone was recorded a few times. The chain combines TRBV6-6 with TRBJ2-3, with TRBD1 identical over 7 bases. J lost 0 bases, V lost 8 bases, and 8 bases had no gene match. The CDR3 covers 15 residues. CDR1 and CDR2 (germline): MNHNY, SVGAGI (reference sequence). The CDR3 reads CASCRDSRSTDTQYF. The DNA of the CDR3 is TGTGCCAGCTGCAGGGACAGCCGAAGCACAGATACGCAGTATTTT.

The table lists this clone with a few counts. The V gene is TRBV5-1, the J gene TRBJ1-1; D remains ambiguous. In germline, CDR1 is SGHRS, CDR2 YFSETQ. This CDR3 has 15 residues. Trimming took off 0 bases at V and 0 bases at J, with 9 bases between the two ends. CDR3 in DNA: TGCGCCAGCAGCTTGGAACTGACGGTGAACACTGAAGCTTTCTTT. Amino acid sequence: CASSLELTVNTEAFF.

This clone was seen only a few times. For the CDR3, the DNA is TGTGCCAGCAGCCGGACATGGGACAGGGGGCCTGGGGCCAACGTCCTGACTTTC. It is translated as CASSRTWDRGPGANVLTF. The rearrangement uses TRBV4-2 and TRBJ2-6, with 12 bases that match TRBD1. The CDR3 contains 18 residues. The germline V gene encodes CDR1 LGHNA and CDR2 YNFKEQ. The V gene end was trimmed by 4 bases and the J gene end by 2 bases; junction bases not matched to a gene: 6.